These 7 T cell receptor beta chains share one sample of origin, sequenced in a study of T cells in Graves' hyperthyroidism and ophthalmopathy. Amplified TCR beta CDR3 regions derived from RNA transcripts. With the HTBI primer set, the TCR CDR3 went through a first round of RT-PCR. TCRdb reanalysed the multiplex PCR reads using MiXCR and keeps one entry per CDR3 protein. The sample has about 580,000 distinct CDR3 sequences; just over 45% are singletons. What was sequenced was peripheral blood or thyroid tissue (not recorded which). These receptors all stem from a woman between 18 and 30 years old with Graves' hyperthyroidism.

CDR3 bases: TGCAGCGTTGAAGGGGGACAGGGGTCCACTGAAGCTTTCTTT. Protein product: CSVEGGQGSTEAFF. V is TRBV29-1 and J is TRBJ1-1; 10 bases fit TRBD1. CDR1 and CDR2 from the germline V gene are SQVTM and ANQGSEA. There are 14 residues in the CDR3. V lost 1 base to trimming and J lost 4 bases; unmatched junction nucleotides: 3.

Turning to this clonotype: One end of the junction is discordant with germline, which a read error may explain. The chain links TRBV7-2 to TRBJ2-6; 7 nucleotides match TRBD2. The CDR3 contains 15 residues. Germline-derived CDR1 and CDR2 are SGHTA and FQGNSA. The CDR3 region has the DNA TGTGCCAGCAGGGGGGTGGTAAGCGGGGCCAACGTCCTGACCTTC. The encoded protein is CASRGVVSGANVLTF.

The gene calls are TRBV5-1 and TRBJ2-3; tentative D call: TRBD2 (6 bases). Germline assignment: CDR1 SGHRS and CDR2 YFSETQ. V gave up 4 bases and J gave up 1 base, with 22 bases separating them. The CDR3 is 18 residues long. CDR3 region: CASSLVGMREAGTDTQYF. CDR3 nucleotide sequence: TGCGCCAGCAGCCTGGTCGGGATGAGGGAGGCGGGCACAGATACGCAGTATTTT.

This clonotype occurred many times. This chain links TRBV4-1 with TRBJ1-1; D perhaps matches TRBD1 (6 bases). The CDR3 totals 14 residues. The V end lost 9 bases, the J end lost 0 bases, and 14 bases lay between the germline ends. Germline CDR1 is MGHRA and CDR2 is YSYEKL. CDR3 sequence (DNA): TGCGCCAGTCAATCACAGGGCATGAACACTGAAGCTTTCTTT. This sequence encodes CASQSQGMNTEAFF.

The table lists this clonotype with many counts. The chain couples TRBV10-2 to TRBJ1-4, with unresolved D. CDR1 and CDR2 from the germline V gene are WSHSY and SAAADI. The CDR3 is 11 residues long. Trimming stripped 3 bases from V and 8 bases from J, with 4 bases between. The CDR3 nucleotides read TGCGCCAGCAGTGAAGGGGAAAAACTGTTTTTT. Amino acid sequence: CASSEGEKLFF.

The CDR3 DNA is TGCAGCGTTGAAGGAGGGGTGGACAATCAGCCCCAGCATTTT. This encodes CSVEGGVDNQPQHF. The chain recombines TRBV29-1 with TRBJ1-5; D possibly corresponds to TRBD1 (5 bases). Trimming left V 1 base short and J 3 bases short, with 10 bases between. CDR3 length: 14 residues. In germline, CDR1 is SQVTM, CDR2 ANQGSEA.

This clonotype has at least ten counts. This chain links TRBV6-5 with TRBJ1-3; D possibly corresponds to TRBD1 (5 bases). V shed 2 bases and J shed 0 bases, with 14 bases lying between them. The CDR3 loop spans 17 amino acids. Germline values: CDR1 MNHEY, CDR2 SVGAGI. The DNA of the CDR3 is TGTGCCAGCAGTTACGATAGAGGACACTACTCTGGAAACACCATATATTTT. Encoded protein: CASSYDRGHYSGNTIYF.